The sequence of this T cell receptor beta chain was determined in a study of T cell responses to AZD1222 COVID-19 vaccine. Study as a whole: The study pooled second doses at about 4 or about 12 weeks.

About this clone itself: Antigen: not known.

Per the germline V gene, CDR1 is SGDLS and CDR2 is YYNGEE. Trimming removed 0 bases from V and 1 base from J, with 18 bases in between. This CDR3 has 18 residues. Libraries were prepared by immunoSEQ multiplex PCR; TCRdb keeps only in-frame clonotypes and omits some of them. Of 120,000 or so clones in the sample, about four fifths were seen once. Findings of the study overall: Donors were chiefly white British, with a greater number of females, and clonal diversity was perhaps underestimated. Seropositive status at baseline applied to only six AZD1222 recipients.

This clonotype originated in an adult in good health. Here the sequenced sample was peripheral blood, taken on day 0 of AZD1222 vaccination. The V call is TRBV9, the J call TRBJ2-3; the D gene could be TRBD1 or TRBD2 (5 bases each). The CDR3 here is CASSVDPRDPLGTDTQYF. The CDR3 nucleotides read TGTGCCAGCAGCGTAGATCCCAGGGACCCCCTCGGCACAGATACGCAGTATTTT. The whole variable domain, filled in from reference TRBV9 and TRBJ2-3, reads DSGVTQTPKHLITATGQRVTLRCSPRSGDLSVYWYQQSLDQGLQFLIQYYNGEERAKGNILERFSAQQFPDLHSELNLSSLELGDSALYFCASSVDPRDPLGTDTQYFGPGTRLTVL.